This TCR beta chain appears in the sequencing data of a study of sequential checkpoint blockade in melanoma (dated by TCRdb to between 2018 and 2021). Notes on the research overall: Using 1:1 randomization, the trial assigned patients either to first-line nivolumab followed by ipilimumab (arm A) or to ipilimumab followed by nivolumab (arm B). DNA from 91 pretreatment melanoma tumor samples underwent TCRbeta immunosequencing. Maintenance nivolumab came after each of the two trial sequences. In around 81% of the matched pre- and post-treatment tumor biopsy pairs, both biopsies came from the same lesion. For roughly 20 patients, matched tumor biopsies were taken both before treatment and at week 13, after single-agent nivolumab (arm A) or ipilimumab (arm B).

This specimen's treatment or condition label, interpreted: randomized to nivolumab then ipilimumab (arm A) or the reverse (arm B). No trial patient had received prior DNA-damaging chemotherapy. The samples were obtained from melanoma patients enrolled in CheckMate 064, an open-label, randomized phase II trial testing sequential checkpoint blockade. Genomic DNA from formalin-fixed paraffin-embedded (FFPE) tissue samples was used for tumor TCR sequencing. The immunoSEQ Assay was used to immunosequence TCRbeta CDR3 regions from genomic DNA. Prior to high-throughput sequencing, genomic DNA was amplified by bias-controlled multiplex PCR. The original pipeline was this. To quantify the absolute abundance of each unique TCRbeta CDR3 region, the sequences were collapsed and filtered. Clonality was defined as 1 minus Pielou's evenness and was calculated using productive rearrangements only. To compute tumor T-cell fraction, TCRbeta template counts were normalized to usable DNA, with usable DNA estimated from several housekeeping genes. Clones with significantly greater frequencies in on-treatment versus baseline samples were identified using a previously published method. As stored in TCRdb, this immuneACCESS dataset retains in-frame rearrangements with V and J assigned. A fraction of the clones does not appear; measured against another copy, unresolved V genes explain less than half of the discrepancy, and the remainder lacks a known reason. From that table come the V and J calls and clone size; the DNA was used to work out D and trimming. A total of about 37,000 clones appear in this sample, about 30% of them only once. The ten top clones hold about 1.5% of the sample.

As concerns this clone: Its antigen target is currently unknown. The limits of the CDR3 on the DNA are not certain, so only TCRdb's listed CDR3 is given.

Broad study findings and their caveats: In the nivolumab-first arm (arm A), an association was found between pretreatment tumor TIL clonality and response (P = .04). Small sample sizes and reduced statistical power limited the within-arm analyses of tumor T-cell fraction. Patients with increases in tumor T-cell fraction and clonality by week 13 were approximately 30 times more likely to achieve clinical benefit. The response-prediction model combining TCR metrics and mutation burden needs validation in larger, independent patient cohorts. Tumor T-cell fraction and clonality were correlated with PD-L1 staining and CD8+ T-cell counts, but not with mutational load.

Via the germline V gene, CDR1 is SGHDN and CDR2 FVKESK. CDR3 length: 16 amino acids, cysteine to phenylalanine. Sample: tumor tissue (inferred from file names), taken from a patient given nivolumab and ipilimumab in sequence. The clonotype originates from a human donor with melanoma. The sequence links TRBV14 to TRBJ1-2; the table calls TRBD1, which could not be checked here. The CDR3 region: CASSLGQGIFGDGYTF.